This entry features one TCR beta chain sequence. Its antigen is currently unknown. Roughly 3,500 ng of total RNA went into each TCR library. TCRdb reprocessed the 5' RACE reads and stores each CDR3 protein as one record, lacking DNA. This sample's clone table lists 300,000 to 350,000 distinct CDR3 sequences. The CDR3 consists of 18 residues. Germline-derived CDR1 and CDR2 are SGHKS and YYEKEE (reference sequence). The data were obtained in a study of monozygotic twins with inflammatory bowel disease. Total RNA isolation used whole blood (no T cell sorting was performed). Overall study findings and caveats: No repertoire similarity difference was seen between concordant and discordant twins; power was possibly limited. Added variability in patient repertoires may stem from differing immunosuppressive treatments.

This receptor was identified in a human donor with ulcerative colitis or Crohn's disease, or a healthy co-twin of an affected twin (not recorded which). The sample comprised blood. V and J are TRBV5-5 and TRBJ2-6; TCRdb reports TRBD1, a call that lacks DNA to check it against. The CDR3 reads CASSLAGTGLSGANVLTF.